This T cell receptor (beta chain) was captured by sequencing in a study of blood T cells in healthy people across ages. Overall study results and limits: Roughly linear declines in TCR beta diversity per million T cells occurred with age.

Note on this clonotype: The antigen remains unidentified.

In germline, CDR1 is SEHNR, CDR2 FQNEAQ (reference sequence). This CDR3 contains 16 residues. V lost 1 base and J lost 2, with 14 bases in between. A J-beta primer mix and a sample-barcoded 5' primer were used in a second PCR of about 7 to 12 cycles. TCRdb itself ran the 5' RACE reads through MiXCR, one entry per CDR3 protein. The sample consists of about 900,000 distinct CDR3 sequences, under 80% of them appearing once. The sequence was obtained from a man aged 30 to 45 in good health. Source material: blood. The chain links TRBV7-9 to TRBJ1-1; a possible D gene is TRBD1 (5 bases). Written as DNA, the CDR3 is TGTGCCAGCAGCTTAGGAGGACGGGGACGTAACACTGAAGCTTTCTTT. Encoded protein: CASSLGGRGRNTEAFF.